This T cell receptor beta chain was profiled in a study of T cell responses to AZD1222 COVID-19 vaccine. Repertoires were generated with immunoSEQ multiplex PCR, while TCRdb's copy carries only in-frame clones and drops some. The repertoire includes about 70,000 clones, 85% of them detected once, and 20% sits in the top ten. There are 15 residues in the CDR3. The germline V gene encodes CDR1 SGHKS and CDR2 YYEKEE (reference sequence). V was pared by 0 bases and J by 0 bases, with 7 bases between. The chain employs TRBV5-5 and TRBJ2-1; possible D gene TRBD1, 6 bases. The TCR sequence derives from an adult in good health. This specimen was peripheral blood, taken on day 0 of AZD1222 vaccination. The CDR3 DNA follows: TGTGCCAGCAGCTTGGAGGACAGCTCCTACAATGAGCAGTTCTTC. It specifies CASSLEDSSYNEQFF. The complete variable domain, with remaining parts taken from reference TRBV5-5 and TRBJ2-1, reads DAGVTQSPTHLIKTRGQQVTLRCSPISGHKSVSWYQQVLGQGPQFIFQYYEKEERGRGNFPDRFSARQFPNYSSELNVNALLLGDSALYLCASSLEDSSYNEQFFGPGTRLTVL.